Listed here is a single TCR beta chain. Its antigen remains unknown. The PCR had 60 Vbeta and 13 Jbeta primers. Sequencing was performed with immunoSEQ multiplex PCR; in TCRdb, only in-frame clones are kept and a portion is missing. This table holds about 98,000 clones, about 70% found once. The CDR3 runs 13 residues. V was pared by 6 bases and J by 2 bases, with 9 bases between. CDR1 and CDR2 from the germline V gene are SNHLY and FYNNEI. These data come from a study of cytomegalovirus exposure and HLA in healthy donors. General study findings and limits: The study had only CMV serostatus as immune exposure information.

Material for sequencing was PBMCs. The chain links TRBV2 to TRBJ2-3; D gene unclear. This receptor was identified in a female donor in good health and CMV-seronegative. The chain's CDR3 is CASSVEVTDTQYF. The DNA of the CDR3 is TGTGCCAGCAGCGTAGAGGTCACAGATACGCAGTATTTT.